This T cell receptor beta chain was documented in a study of blood T cells in healthy people across ages. Overall study: About one barcoded beta molecule was captured per two T cells (by template switching).

About this clonotype: What it recognizes is unknown.

Extracted total RNA amounted to at least 5 micrograms for each sample. The use of a sample-barcoded 5' primer and a J-beta primer mix characterized a second PCR of about 7 to 12 cycles. Every cDNA molecule carried a tag from a template-switch adaptor bearing 12 random nucleotides. One entry per CDR3 protein results from TCRdb running MiXCR on the 5' RACE reads. The sample shows about 680,000 distinct CDR3 sequences, around half of them seen only once. Study-level results: Per million T cells, the diversity of TCR beta decreased roughly linearly as age advanced.

Germline assignment: CDR1 LGHNA and CDR2 YNFKEQ. Trimming removed 0 bases from V and 1 base from J, with 6 bases in between. This CDR3 is built from 14 residues. The chain combines TRBV4-2 with TRBJ2-5; D gene uncertain. Sequencing was performed on blood. This TCR was sampled from a woman aged 55-69 years in good health. CDR3 protein: CASSQETSQETQYF. As DNA, the CDR3 is TGTGCCAGCAGCCAAGAGACTTCCCAAGAGACCCAGTACTTC.